Below are 17 T cell receptor beta chains sequenced from a single sample in a study of cytomegalovirus exposure and HLA in healthy donors. The PCR had 60 Vbeta and 13 Jbeta primers. TCRdb's copy holds only in-frame clones and misses some; the assay was immunoSEQ multiplex PCR. The sample spans just over 200,000 clones; the ten largest clones claim more than 0.95%. Source material: PBMCs. The receptor set was obtained from a girl aged 2 to 9 in good health and CMV-seropositive.

The rearrangement links TRBV30 to TRBJ2-2; D might be TRBD2 (5 bases). The CDR3 runs 15 residues. Deletions cut 3 bases from V and 2 bases from J, with 13 bases between. The germline V gene has CDR1 GTSNPN and CDR2 SVGIG (reference sequence). CDR3 loop: CAWRAIRGNTGELFF. The CDR3 DNA sequence: TGTGCCTGGAGAGCTATCCGGGGAAACACCGGGGAGCTGTTTTTT.

CDR3 amino acids: CASSTLTSGTYEQYF. CDR3 sequence (DNA): TGTGCCAGCAGCACCTTAACTAGCGGTACCTACGAGCAGTACTTC. The V call is TRBV13, the J call TRBJ2-7, with TRBD2 matching 8 bases. CDR3 length equals 15 residues. Losses at the gene ends were 5 bases for V and 2 bases for J; bases not matched to a gene: 8. Per germline, CDR1 PRHDT and CDR2 FYEKMQ (reference sequence).

The chain links TRBV6-6 to TRBJ2-7, with D maybe TRBD2 (5 bases). The CDR3 sequence is 12 residues long. Germline-derived CDR1 and CDR2 are MNHNY and SVGAGI (reference sequence). V was clipped by 2 bases and J by 3 bases, with 5 bases between them. CDR3 loop: CASSYTSYEQYF. The CDR3 nucleotides read TGTGCCAGCAGTTACACTAGCTACGAGCAGTACTTC.

As regards this clone: An end of the junction differs from the germline gene, which may be a read error. J is TRBJ2-3 and V is TRBV7-7; 7 bases map to TRBD2. Germline V gene lookup returns CDR1 SSHAT and CDR2 FNYEAQ (reference sequence). This CDR3 is built from 17 residues. In nucleotides, the CDR3 is TGTGCTAGCAGCTTAGCAACCCCCGGAGCGGGATCAGATACGCAGTATTTT. The encoded protein is CASSLATPGAGSDTQYF.

V is TRBV29-1 and J is TRBJ1-2; 7 bases agree with TRBD1. The V gene's germline CDR1 is SQVTM and CDR2 ANQGSEA. The CDR3 has 16 residues. After removal of 7 bases from V and 2 bases from J, the junction contained 16 bases not matched to a gene. Here the CDR3 DNA reads TGCAGCGCTGGACAGGACTACCACAAATCAAACTATGGCTACACCTTC. Protein: CSAGQDYHKSNYGYTF.

DNA of the CDR3: TGTGCCAGCAGTGGGGACAGCGACTATGGCTACACCTTC. Protein: CASSGDSDYGYTF. The chain joins TRBV28 to TRBJ1-2; TRBD1 aligns across 7 bases. The germline gives CDR1 MDHEN, CDR2 SYDVKM. This CDR3 has 13 residues. The J segment lost 3 bases and the V segment lost 5 bases, leaving 3 bases of the junction unmatched.

This chain links TRBV15 with TRBJ1-5, with D tentatively TRBD1 (6 bases). V dropped 3 bases and J dropped 3 bases, with 12 bases sitting between them. The CDR3 loop spans 15 amino acids. Germline V gene data show CDR1 as LNHNV and CDR2 as YYDKDF (reference sequence). DNA for the CDR3: TGTGCCACCAGCAGCCGCAGGGGAAACAATCAGCCCCAGCATTTT. This translates into CATSSRRGNNQPQHF.

This rearrangement joins TRBV7-3 to TRBJ2-2; 7 nucleotides line up with TRBD2. The junction had 5 bases not matched to a gene; V was cut back by 6 bases and J by 4 bases. Germline V gives CDR1 SGHTA, CDR2 FQGTGA. The CDR3 covers 14 residues. The CDR3 sequence is CASSGSGTTGELFF. The CDR3, as DNA: TGTGCCAGCAGTGGCAGCGGGACCACCGGGGAGCTGTTTTTT.

The chain links TRBV28 to TRBJ2-7; TRBD2 aligns across 7 bases. V was clipped by 5 bases and J by 2 bases; unmatched bases: 9. This CDR3 is built from 15 residues. Germline CDR1 and CDR2: MDHEN and SYDVKM. The CDR3 region is CASSTTPSGPYEQYF. CDR3 nucleotides: TGTGCCAGCAGTACCACCCCTAGCGGCCCCTACGAGCAGTACTTC.

The DNA of the CDR3 is TGTGCCAGCAGCCCTACTAGCGGGAGGAAGGAGCAGTTCTTC. Its translation is CASSPTSGRKEQFF. V and J are TRBV2 and TRBJ2-1; 12 bases fit TRBD2. Germline CDR1 reads SNHLY; CDR2 reads FYNNEI. V lost 6 bases, J lost 10 bases, and 7 bases stayed unmatched. The CDR3 spans 14 residues.

The genes are TRBV7-2 and TRBJ2-7; tentatively, D is TRBD1 (6 bases). From germline, CDR1 is SGHTA and CDR2 FQGNSA. This CDR3 has 17 residues. The V and J ends lost 3 bases and 3 bases respectively, with 21 bases between them. Here the CDR3 reads CASSFHAGTQGYYEQYF. The DNA of the CDR3 is TGTGCCAGCAGCTTCCACGCCGGGACACAGGGATACTACGAGCAGTACTTC.

On this clone itself: Mismatch with germline at one junction end may stem from a read error. Other DNA sequences in this specimen translate into the identical CDR3. This chain links TRBV7-2 with TRBJ2-5; 9 bases agree with TRBD2. Germline V gives CDR1 SGHTA, CDR2 FQGNSA. The CDR3 spans 15 residues. The CDR3 coding sequence is TGTGCCAGCAGCTTAGAGGGCGGGAGGGTCGAGACCCAATACTTC. Amino acid sequence: CASSLEGGRVETQYF.

This sequence joins TRBV28 and TRBJ1-1, with no clear D. The germline CDR1 and CDR2 sequences are MDHEN and SYDVKM. The germline V and J ends were trimmed by 2 bases and 5 bases, with 15 bases remaining between them. The CDR3 contains 15 residues. In nucleotides, the CDR3 is TGTGCCAGCAGTTTACGTACCGCCGGGAGGACTGAAGCTTTCTTT. Translation gives CASSLRTAGRTEAFF. Full variable domain (outside the CDR3, taken from reference TRBV28 and TRBJ1-1): DVKVTQSSRYLVKRTGEKVFLECVQDMDHENMFWYRQDPGLGLRLIYFSYDVKMKEKGDIPEGYSVSREKKERFSLILESASTNQTSMYLCASSLRTAGRTEAFFGQGTRLTVV.

The chain carries TRBV11-2 and TRBJ2-3, with a possible D match to TRBD2 (6 bases). This CDR3 is 17 amino acids long. The V end lost 6 bases, the J end lost 2 bases, and 21 bases lay between the germline ends. The germline V gene has CDR1 SGHAT and CDR2 FQNNGV. Here the CDR3 reads CASSTFGSGTFTDTQYF. In nucleotides, the CDR3 is TGTGCCAGCAGTACTTTTGGTAGCGGAACCTTCACAGATACGCAGTATTTT.

The chain joins TRBV27 to TRBJ2-7; D remains ambiguous. Germline V gives CDR1 MNHEY, CDR2 SMNVEV (reference sequence). The CDR3 is 11 residues long. Trimming left V 3 bases short and J 3 bases short, with 3 bases between. CDR3 protein: CASSFGYEQYF. In DNA, the CDR3 is TGTGCCAGCAGTTTCGGCTACGAGCAGTACTTC.

This chain links TRBV6-1 with TRBJ2-3; 7 bases align to TRBD1. V lost 4 bases to trimming and J lost 2 bases; unmatched junction nucleotides: 3. The V gene's germline CDR1 is MNHNS and CDR2 SASEGT. CDR3 length: 14 amino acids. CDR3 in amino acids: CASSAGQITDTQYF. CDR3 nucleotides: TGTGCCAGCAGTGCGGGACAGATCACAGATACGCAGTATTTT.

This chain links TRBV28 with TRBJ2-7; 7 nucleotides match TRBD1. J was trimmed by 3 bases and V by 5 bases; bases with no gene match: 7. Germline CDR1 MDHEN, CDR2 SYDVKM. This CDR3 comprises 14 residues. CDR3 DNA: TGTGCCAGCAGTCCCTCGACAGGGCACTACGAGCAGTACTTC. Amino acids: CASSPSTGHYEQYF.